The 2 T cell receptor beta chains below all came from one sample that was sequenced in a study of T cell changes during pregnancy in multiple sclerosis. Profiled with immunoSEQ multiplex PCR; TCRdb holds only in-frame clones, not every one. Found here are under 70,000 clones, about 92% of them singletons; the top ten hold under 2%. The sequencing used peripheral blood, collected in the third trimester of pregnancy. The source of these receptors is a female donor in good health, enrolled as a control in a pregnancy study.

This sequence joins TRBV7-9 and TRBJ2-5; D is perhaps TRBD1 (6 bases). The CDR3 extends over 16 amino acids. V was trimmed by 6 bases and J by 5 bases, leaving 22 bases between them. Germline V gene sequence: CDR1 SEHNR, CDR2 FQNEAQ (reference sequence). Written as DNA, the CDR3 is TGTGCCAGCAGAAAACTAGGGACATTACCCGGGGAGACCCAGTACTTC. Protein product: CASRKLGTLPGETQYF.

This clone was counted only a few times. V usage is TRBV29-1 and J usage is TRBJ1-1; the D is unclear. With 4 bases removed from V and 5 bases from J, the gap between germline ends came to 8 bases. Germline V lookup: CDR1 SQVTM, CDR2 ANQGSEA. The CDR3 spans 11 residues. The CDR3 DNA follows: TGCAGCGTTGGTAGTCTGACTGAAGCTTTCTTT. This sequence encodes CSVGSLTEAFF.